One sample yielded the 24 T cell receptor beta chains listed below, sequenced in a study of PD-L1 blockade in urothelial cancer. Only in-frame clones appear in the TCRdb table, and some are missing; sequencing was by immunoSEQ multiplex PCR. The table lists about 52,000 clones, roughly 80% of them singletons. Time point: pretreatment peripheral blood. Sample: PBMCs, taken around atezolizumab (anti-PD-L1) treatment. The receptors here all came from a man between 65 and 80 years old with urothelial cancer.

The rearrangement joins TRBV2 to TRBJ2-7; 7 nucleotides line up with TRBD1. This CDR3 spans 15 amino acids. Germline V gives CDR1 SNHLY, CDR2 FYNNEI. V shed 6 bases and J 3 bases; nucleotides not matched to a gene: 11. CDR3 residues: CASRTDRETDYEQYF. CDR3 bases: TGTGCCAGCAGGACCGACAGGGAGACCGACTACGAGCAGTACTTC.

V and J are TRBV7-6 and TRBJ1-1; D call uncertain. The CDR3 runs 14 residues. CDR1 and CDR2 from the germline V gene are SGHVS and FNYEAQ. V lost 2 bases to trimming and J lost 5 bases, with 12 bases between them. CDR3 nucleotides: TGTGCCAGCAGCTTAAAGGAGGTGTGGACTGAAGCTTTCTTT. Translating it yields CASSLKEVWTEAFF.

This rearrangement joins TRBV5-4 to TRBJ1-2; D uncertain. Germline V gene data show CDR1 as SGHNT and CDR2 as YYREEE (reference sequence). The CDR3 loop spans 16 amino acids. Trimming took 6 bases from V and 5 from J, leaving 23 bases between them. The CDR3 region is CASMPSYRQATYGYTF. The CDR3, as DNA: TGTGCCAGCATGCCCTCCTATCGGCAGGCTACGTATGGCTACACCTTC.

The rearrangement joins TRBV5-6 to TRBJ2-1, with TRBD1 identical over 12 bases. Germline-derived CDR1 and CDR2 are SGHDT and YYEEEE. The junction had 1 base not matched to a gene; V was cut back by 6 bases and J by 6 bases. CDR3 length: 13 residues. CDR3 sequence reads: CASMGQGANEQFF. The CDR3 DNA reads TGTGCCAGCATGGGACAGGGGGCCAATGAGCAGTTCTTC. The full variable domain, its missing parts supplied by reference TRBV5-6 and TRBJ2-1, is DAGVTQSPTHLIKTRGQQVTLRCSPKSGHDTVSWYQQALGQGPQFIFQYYEEEERQRGNFPDRFSGHQFPNYSSELNVNALLLGDSALYLCASMGQGANEQFFGPGTRLTVL.

This chain uses TRBV2 with TRBJ1-1; 8 bases are shared with TRBD1. CDR1 and CDR2 from the germline V gene are SNHLY and FYNNEI. The CDR3 has 15 residues. V gave up 4 bases and J gave up 4 bases; unmatched junction bases: 8. The CDR3 loop reads CASSGGRQGSTEAFF. The CDR3 DNA reads as TGTGCCAGCAGTGGAGGGAGACAGGGGAGCACTGAAGCTTTCTTT.

This clone was counted between two and nine times. The chain uses TRBV5-1 and TRBJ2-7, with TRBD2 as a possible D gene (5 bases). Trimming cost V 3 bases and J 6 bases, with 19 bases left between them. CDR1 is SGHRS, CDR2 YFSETQ, per germline. CDR3 size: 15 residues. Here the CDR3 reads CASSYDNGSSGEQYF. CDR3 nucleotides: TGCGCCAGCAGCTACGACAATGGGAGTTCGGGCGAGCAGTACTTC. Full variable domain (remainder filled in from reference TRBV5-1 and TRBJ2-7): KAGVTQTPRYLIKTRGQQVTLSCSPISGHRSVSWYQQTPGQGLQFLFEYFSETQRNKGNFPGRFSGRQFSNSRSEMNVSTLELGDSALYLCASSYDNGSSGEQYFGPGTRLTVT.

The chain carries TRBV7-9 and TRBJ1-1; D may be TRBD1 (5 bases). This CDR3 has 15 amino acids. Germline lookup yields CDR1 SEHNR and CDR2 FQNEAQ (reference sequence). V lost 5 bases to trimming and J lost 0 bases, with 13 bases between them. The CDR3 DNA reads as TGTGCCAGCAGCACCCGACAGACAATGAACACTGAAGCTTTCTTT. This translates into CASSTRQTMNTEAFF.

Here the CDR3 DNA reads TGTGCCAGCTCACCCGAGATGAACACTGAAGCTTTCTTT. It codes for CASSPEMNTEAFF. This rearrangement joins TRBV18 to TRBJ1-1, with D hard to call. The CDR3 loop spans 13 amino acids. Looked up from germline, CDR1 is KGHSH and CDR2 is LQKENI. Trimming took off 3 bases at V and 0 bases at J, with 5 bases between the two ends. The full variable domain, completed using reference TRBV18 and TRBJ1-1, is NAGVMQNPRHLVRRRGQEARLRCSPMKGHSHVYWYRQLPEEGLKFMVYLQKENIIDESGMPKERFSAEFPKEGPSILRIQQVVRGDSAAYFCASSPEMNTEAFFGQGTRLTVV.

The chain joins TRBV7-3 to TRBJ2-6; no clear D. Trimming shortened V by 10 bases and J by 0 bases, and 13 bases separated the two germline ends. The CDR3 runs to 15 residues. Germline lookup yields CDR1 SGHTA and CDR2 FQGTGA. CDR3 coding DNA: TGTGCCACCGGTAATCCCAACTCTGGGGCCAACGTCCTGACTTTC. Protein: CATGNPNSGANVLTF.

The gene calls are TRBV18 and TRBJ1-5; TRBD1 aligns across 8 bases. J was trimmed by 6 bases and V by 6 bases; bases with no gene match: 13. The germline CDR1 and CDR2 sequences are KGHSH and LQKENI. The CDR3 is 16 amino acids. CDR3 nucleotide sequence: TGTGCCAGCTCGTTATTCGGACAGGGTTCAGGTCAGCCCCAGCATTTT. It codes for CASSLFGQGSGQPQHF.

This rearrangement joins TRBV7-2 to TRBJ1-4; 7 bases line up with TRBD1. The CDR3 covers 15 residues. V gave up 3 bases and J gave up 6 bases; unmatched junction bases: 7. The germline V gene encodes CDR1 SGHTA and CDR2 FQGNSA. DNA for the CDR3: TGTGCCAGCAGCTTGTCCGGGACAGTTGATGAAAAACTGTTTTTT. It codes for CASSLSGTVDEKLFF.

This clone has only one observation. The chain uses TRBV6-6 and TRBJ2-5; D is possibly TRBD2 (6 bases). The CDR3 runs 14 residues. The germline V gene has CDR1 MNHNY and CDR2 SVGAGI (reference sequence). The V and J ends lost 6 bases and 1 base respectively, with 12 bases between them. The CDR3 loop reads CASRDKGLQETQYF. The DNA for the CDR3 is TGTGCCAGCAGAGACAAGGGACTCCAAGAGACCCAGTACTTC.

The chain carries TRBV11-2 and TRBJ1-2, with TRBD1 matching 8 bases. Germline CDR1 SGHAT, CDR2 FQNNGV. The ends lost 2 bases at V and 4 bases at J; junction bases unmatched: 3. This CDR3 contains 14 residues. The CDR3 loop is CASSLSTGGYGYTF. The CDR3 DNA reads as TGTGCCAGCAGCTTAAGCACAGGGGGCTATGGCTACACCTTC.

The J gene is TRBJ1-3, the V gene TRBV25-1; D is undetermined. This CDR3 is built from 14 residues. V was clipped by 3 bases and J by 2 bases, with 8 bases between them. Germline CDR1 is MGHDK and CDR2 is SYGVNS. CDR3 region: CASSDVRTGNTIYF. The CDR3 nucleotides are TGTGCCAGCAGTGACGTCCGTACTGGAAACACCATATATTTT.

V and J are TRBV11-2 and TRBJ2-7, with 8 bases lining up with TRBD1. The CDR3 contains 17 residues. With 1 base clipped from V and 3 bases from J, the junction kept 11 bases outside the gene matches. Germline V gene lookup returns CDR1 SGHAT and CDR2 FQNNGV. In nucleotides, the CDR3 is TGTGCCAGCAGCTTAGCCGGCAGGGGGCCCGCTTTCTACGAGCAGTACTTC. Its translation: CASSLAGRGPAFYEQYF.

The rearrangement joins TRBV4-1 to TRBJ2-4; 8 bases fit TRBD2. From germline, CDR1 is MGHRA and CDR2 YSYEKL. Trimming took 4 bases from V and 6 from J; bases not matched to a gene: 11. This CDR3 is 16 amino acids long. In nucleotides, the CDR3 is TGCGCCAGCAGCCTCCCTCCGGGGGGGCGGGGAAACATTCAGTACTTC. Translating gives CASSLPPGGRGNIQYF.

The chain is built from TRBV5-6 and TRBJ2-5; weak D call: TRBD2 (6 bases). Per the germline V gene, CDR1 is SGHDT and CDR2 is YYEEEE. V lost 1 base, J lost 3 bases, and 16 bases lay in between. The CDR3 is made up of 16 amino acids. CDR3 residues: CASSLSLTRSKETQYF. The CDR3 DNA follows: TGTGCCAGCAGCTTGTCCCTGACTAGGTCAAAAGAGACCCAGTACTTC.

Only one count was recorded for this clone. The chain uses TRBV13 and TRBJ1-2; D might be TRBD1 (6 bases). V lost 5 bases, J lost 5 bases, and 15 bases lay in between. The CDR3 totals 14 residues. In germline, CDR1 is PRHDT, CDR2 FYEKMQ (reference sequence). The DNA for the CDR3 is TGTGCCAGCAGCCCCAGCGGGGGGCTGTATGGCTACACCTTC. This encodes CASSPSGGLYGYTF.

V is TRBV14 and J is TRBJ2-7, with TRBD1 matching 10 bases. The CDR3 is 15 residues long. The ends lost 4 bases at V and 4 bases at J; junction bases unmatched: 7. The germline V gene encodes CDR1 SGHDN and CDR2 FVKESK. The CDR3 loop reads CASSLGGTGVYEQYF. The CDR3 DNA follows: TGTGCCAGCAGCCTGGGAGGGACAGGGGTATACGAGCAGTACTTC. Complete variable domain (other parts from reference TRBV14 and TRBJ2-7): EAGVTQFPSHSVIEKGQTVTLRCDPISGHDNLYWYRRVMGKEIKFLLHFVKESKQDESGMPNNRFLAERTGGTYSTLKVQPAELEDSGVYFCASSLGGTGVYEQYFGPGTRLTVT.

The genes are TRBV28 and TRBJ2-7, with 9 bases aligning to TRBD2. CDR1 and CDR2 (germline): MDHEN, SYDVKM. The CDR3 contains 15 residues. With V trimmed by 6 bases and J by 3 bases, 9 bases remained unmatched. The CDR3 DNA is TGTGCCAGCAGACTATCCGGGACTAGCCGCTACGAGCAGTACTTC. It translates to CASRLSGTSRYEQYF.

J is TRBJ1-2 and V is TRBV19, with D perhaps matching TRBD1 (5 bases). Germline CDR1 is LNHDA and CDR2 is SQIVND (reference sequence). With 6 bases removed from V and 0 bases from J, the gap between germline ends came to 11 bases. The CDR3 sequence is 14 residues long. The CDR3 nucleotides read TGTGCCAGTAGGATCGGGGGGTCTAACTATGGCTACACCTTC. It translates to CASRIGGSNYGYTF.

This clone was seen a few times. The V call is TRBV4-3, the J call TRBJ1-1; 7 bases fit TRBD1. Germline CDR1 is LGHNA and CDR2 is YSLEER. V dropped 5 bases and J dropped 5; count of bases not matched to a gene: 11. This CDR3 has 15 amino acids. CDR3 in amino acids: CASSRRMTGRTEAFF. The CDR3 nucleotides are TGCGCCAGCAGCAGAAGGATGACAGGGCGTACTGAAGCTTTCTTT.

The rearrangement joins TRBV11-3 to TRBJ2-2, with no clear D. Trimming cost V 5 bases and J 1 base, with 8 bases left between them. Germline-derived CDR1 and CDR2 are SGHNT and YENEEA. The CDR3 spans 14 residues. CDR3 amino acids: CASSGDGNTGELFF. CDR3 bases: TGTGCCAGCAGCGGAGACGGGAACACCGGGGAGCTGTTTTTT. Full variable domain (missing parts from reference TRBV11-3 and TRBJ2-2): EAGVVQSPRYKIIEKKQPVAFWCNPISGHNTLYWYLQNLGQGPELLIRYENEEAVDDSQLPKDRFSAERLKGVDSTLKIQPAELGDSAVYLCASSGDGNTGELFFGEGSRLTVL.

V and J are TRBV27 and TRBJ2-1, with 8 positions matching TRBD1. Losses at the gene ends were 3 bases for V and 1 base for J; bases not matched to a gene: 8. CDR3 size: 17 residues. Germline V lookup: CDR1 MNHEY, CDR2 SMNVEV (reference sequence). The CDR3 coding sequence is TGTGCCAGCAGTTTCTACACCGGACAGGGATCCTACAATGAGCAGTTCTTC. It is translated as CASSFYTGQGSYNEQFF.